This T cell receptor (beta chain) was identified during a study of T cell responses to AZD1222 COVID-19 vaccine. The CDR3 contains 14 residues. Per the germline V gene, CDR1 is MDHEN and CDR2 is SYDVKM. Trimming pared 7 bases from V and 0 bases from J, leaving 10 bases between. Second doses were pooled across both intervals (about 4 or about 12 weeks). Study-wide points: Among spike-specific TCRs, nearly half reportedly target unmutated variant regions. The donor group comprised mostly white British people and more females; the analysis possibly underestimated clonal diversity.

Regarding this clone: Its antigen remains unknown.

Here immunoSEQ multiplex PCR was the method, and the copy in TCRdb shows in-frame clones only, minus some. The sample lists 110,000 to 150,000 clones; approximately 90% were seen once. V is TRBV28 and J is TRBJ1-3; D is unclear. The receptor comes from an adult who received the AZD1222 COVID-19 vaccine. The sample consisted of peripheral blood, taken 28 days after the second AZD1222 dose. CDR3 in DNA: TGTGCCAGCACCACAGCCAACTCTGGAAACACCATATATTTT. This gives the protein CASTTANSGNTIYF.